The clone carrying this T cell receptor (beta chain) was seen a handful of times. TCRdb re-called the reads with MiXCR, one entry per CDR3 protein. This table holds under 200,000 distinct CDR3 sequences, roughly 18% found once. These data belong to a study of T cell repertoires in cytomegalovirus infection. Germline-derived CDR1 and CDR2 are MNHEY and SVGAGI. V was pared by 2 bases and J by 2 bases, with 7 bases between. This CDR3 has 14 amino acids. The sequence was obtained from a human donor in good health (CMV status not recorded). Some clones in this sample may be carry-over from other donors' samples. The sample was CD8+ T cells from PBMCs. The chain is built from TRBV6-5 and TRBJ1-5, with D unresolved. The DNA of the CDR3 is TGTGCCAGCAGTTACGGGCCAGGCAATCAGCCCCAGCATTTT. Translating gives CASSYGPGNQPQHF.